The clone carrying this T cell receptor (beta chain) was seen a handful of times. What it binds is unknown. With V trimmed by 5 bases and J by 8 bases, 22 bases remained unmatched. Germline loops: CDR1 SGHTA, CDR2 FQGTGA. The length of the CDR3 is 20 residues. This record comes from a study of T cells in Graves' hyperthyroidism and ophthalmopathy. PBMCs were sourced from roughly 9.3 ml fresh peripheral blood. Study outcomes and limitations: Model predictions of ophthalmopathy came a median 6.5 months before onset. Blood also carried most thyroid clonotypes expanded above 0.001.

TCR beta CDR3 regions were amplified from RNA transcripts. In the first-round RT-PCR of the TCR CDR3, the HTBI primer set was used. TCRdb ran MiXCR on the multiplex PCR reads and lists one entry per CDR3 protein. The table shows fewer than 400,000 distinct CDR3 sequences, with around 25% occurring only once. Sequenced input: blood. This rearrangement joins TRBV7-3 to TRBJ2-1, with 12 positions matching TRBD2. The sequence was obtained from a man between 50 and 59 years old with Graves' hyperthyroidism. In nucleotides, the CDR3 is TGTGCCAGCAGCGCGCTTAAGCTAGCGGGAGGGCCCAGTTCGATCTATGAGCAGTTCTTC. Residues: CASSALKLAGGPSSIYEQFF.